Shown below are 27 T cell receptor beta chains from a single sample sequenced in a study of early T cells in non-severe SARS-CoV-2 infection. TCRdb independently ran MiXCR on the 5' RACE reads; one entry per CDR3 protein. Of 85,000 to 120,000 distinct CDR3 sequences in the sample, under 15% were seen once. Specimen: whole blood. These TCRs come from an adult who was a healthcare worker with PCR-confirmed SARS-CoV-2 infection or an uninfected control (not recorded which).

The gene calls are TRBV20-1 and TRBJ2-1; possible D gene TRBD2, 6 bases. The V end lost 3 bases, the J end lost 9 bases, and 18 bases lay between the germline ends. The CDR3 length is 14 residues. CDR1 and CDR2 (germline): DFQATT, SNEGSKA (reference sequence). The CDR3 spells CSASPPRESVEQFF. The DNA for the CDR3 is TGCAGTGCTAGCCCCCCCCGGGAGTCGGTTGAGCAGTTCTTC.

This clonotype was observed a few times. The gene calls are TRBV19 and TRBJ2-1; unclear D gene. Germline CDR1 LNHDA, CDR2 SQIVND (reference sequence). V was cut by 0 bases and J by 4 bases, with 10 bases left in between. The CDR3 spans 15 residues. The CDR3 DNA sequence: TGTGCCAGTAGTATAGATCGCGGCAGGTACAATGAGCAGTTCTTC. This gives the protein CASSIDRGRYNEQFF.

In its sample, this clonotype was seen many times. The chain uses TRBV29-1 and TRBJ1-1; a possible D gene is TRBD1 (5 bases). Germline V gives CDR1 SQVTM, CDR2 ANQGSEA. The V and J ends lost 4 bases and 1 base respectively, with 13 bases between them. This CDR3 contains 14 residues. CDR3 loop: CSVAPRDGNTEAFF. For the CDR3, the DNA is TGCAGCGTTGCTCCCAGGGACGGGAACACTGAAGCTTTCTTT.

This clonotype was observed at least ten times. The rearrangement uses TRBV28 and TRBJ2-2; weak D call: TRBD1 (6 bases). The germline V and J ends were trimmed by 10 bases and 3 bases, with 18 bases remaining between them. Germline CDR1 reads MDHEN; CDR2 reads SYDVKM. The CDR3 contains 15 residues. CDR3 sequence reads: CATFSRDTYTGELFF. The CDR3 DNA reads as TGTGCCACTTTCTCCCGGGACACCTACACCGGGGAGCTGTTTTTT.

This clonotype was picked up many times. The chain links TRBV27 to TRBJ2-3, with a tentative D call TRBD1 (5 bases). From germline, CDR1 is MNHEY and CDR2 SMNVEV (reference sequence). CDR3 length: 14 residues. V dropped 2 bases and J dropped 4 bases, with 10 bases sitting between them. CDR3 amino acids: CASSLGRAADTQYF. CDR3 coding DNA: TGTGCCAGCAGTTTAGGCAGGGCTGCAGATACGCAGTATTTT.

The sample holds a few counts of this clonotype. The V gene is TRBV28, the J gene TRBJ2-4; D perhaps matches TRBD1 (6 bases). The V end was cut by 10 bases, the J end by 6 bases, with 19 bases between. The CDR3 sequence is 14 residues long. CDR1 MDHEN and CDR2 SYDVKM come from the germline V gene. The chain's CDR3 is CATASPGHGNIQYF. In nucleotides, the CDR3 is TGTGCCACCGCATCCCCGGGACACGGAAACATTCAGTACTTC.

This chain connects TRBV6-1 to TRBJ1-2; D not resolved. Trimming left V 1 base short and J 6 bases short, with 9 bases between. The V gene's germline CDR1 is MNHNS and CDR2 SASEGT. The CDR3 has 13 residues. CDR3 DNA sequence: TGTGCCAGCAGTGAAGAATTTAGGGATGGCTACACCTTC. Its protein is CASSEEFRDGYTF.

Ten or more counts support this clonotype. This chain connects TRBV12-3 or TRBV12-4 to TRBJ2-1; D perhaps matches TRBD2 (6 bases). The CDR3 has 15 residues. V was trimmed by 6 bases and J by 5 bases, leaving 17 bases between them. DNA for the CDR3: TGTGCCAGCAGCCATAGGGGAGGTTGGAACAATGAGCAGTTCTTC. Its translation: CASSHRGGWNNEQFF.

Worth noting for this clonotype: The missing conserved phenylalanine or tryptophan at the end of this CDR3 makes a read error likely. The chain employs TRBV7-6 and TRBJ2-5; D unresolved. Germline assignment: CDR1 SGHVS and CDR2 FNYEAQ. Trimming took off 5 bases at V and 7 bases at J, with 11 bases between the two ends. CDR3 size: 12 residues. Here the CDR3 DNA reads TGTGCCAGCAGCACCCACCTTGGGACCCAGTACTTG. Its translation is CASSTHLGTQYL.

This clonotype showed up many times. The CDR3 nucleotides are TGTGCCAGCAGCTCCAGGACTTACGAGCAGTACTTC. This codes for CASSSRTYEQYF. This chain joins TRBV7-8 and TRBJ2-7; maybe TRBD2 (5 bases). This CDR3 has 12 amino acids. Germline CDR1 and CDR2: SGHVS and FQNEAQ. V lost 4 bases to trimming and J lost 4 bases, with 8 bases between them.

Concerning this clonotype itself: The junction and the germline gene differ at one end; a read error may be behind it. V is TRBV4-1 and J is TRBJ2-7; D remains ambiguous. From germline, CDR1 is MGHRA and CDR2 YSYEKL. CDR3 length: 12 amino acids. The CDR3 here is CASSQGLSRPSF. CDR3 coding DNA: TGCGCCAGCAGCCAAGGTTTGTCGAGGCCGTCCTTC.

This clonotype was recorded many times. V gene TRBV18 combines with J gene TRBJ2-1; 16 positions agree with TRBD2. V shed 1 base, J shed 15 bases, and the junction held 12 bases outside the gene matches. The CDR3 extends over 17 amino acids. From germline, CDR1 is KGHSH and CDR2 LQKENI. The DNA for the CDR3 is TGTGCCAGCTCACCACGGAGGGGACTAGCGGGAGGGCCGGTTCTGTTCTTC. Translated: CASSPRRGLAGGPVLFF.

Details on this clonotype: This may come from a read error, since a much larger clone is one base off. The chain couples TRBV27 to TRBJ2-3; a weak D match, TRBD1 (6 bases). In germline, CDR1 is MNHEY, CDR2 SMNVEV (reference sequence). CDR3 length: 14 residues. The CDR3 loop reads CASRLWDNTDTQYF. CDR3 DNA: TGTGCCAGCAGGTTATGGGACAACACAGATACGCAGTATTTT.

The V gene is TRBV24-1, the J gene TRBJ1-1, with D perhaps matching TRBD1 (5 bases). Germline CDR1 and CDR2: KGHDR and SFDVKD. Trimming removed 9 bases from V and 3 bases from J, with 16 bases in between. CDR3 length: 14 amino acids. The CDR3 loop reads CATCSLLGDTEAFF. The CDR3 DNA is TGTGCCACCTGCTCGTTATTGGGGGACACTGAAGCTTTCTTT.

The rearrangement links TRBV10-3 to TRBJ2-1, with D unclear. Germline-derived CDR1 and CDR2 are ENHRY and SYGVKD. The CDR3 is made up of 15 amino acids. V dropped 2 bases and J dropped 10 bases, with 18 bases sitting between them. The CDR3 loop is CAISEPDSPTREQFF. As DNA, the CDR3 is TGTGCCATCAGTGAGCCCGACTCCCCGACGAGGGAGCAGTTCTTC.

This clonotype was observed a handful of times. The rearrangement joins TRBV28 to TRBJ2-3; 9 positions match TRBD2. This CDR3 is 15 amino acids long. Germline V gene sequence: CDR1 MDHEN, CDR2 SYDVKM. The V gene end was trimmed by 8 bases and the J gene end by 2 bases; junction bases not matched to a gene: 8. In DNA, the CDR3 is TGTGCCAGCCGCGGGGCGGGAGGGCCCACAGATACGCAGTATTTT. Amino acids: CASRGAGGPTDTQYF.

The table lists this clonotype with many counts. V and J are TRBV6-5 and TRBJ2-6; no firm D call. This CDR3 is 20 amino acids long. Germline CDR1 is MNHEY and CDR2 is SVGAGI. Trimming removed 0 bases from V and 0 bases from J, with 18 bases in between. The CDR3 here is CASSYSPLVGGFSGANVLTF. CDR3 coding DNA: TGTGCCAGCAGTTACTCCCCCTTAGTTGGTGGGTTCTCTGGGGCCAACGTCCTGACTTTC.

V gene TRBV25-1 combines with J gene TRBJ2-5; D gene uncertain. The CDR3 length is 15 residues. Trimming left V 2 bases short and J 2 bases short, with 12 bases between. The germline gives CDR1 MGHDK, CDR2 SYGVNS. Here the CDR3 reads CASSEDGGSQETQYF. DNA for the CDR3: TGTGCCAGCAGTGAAGATGGCGGCTCTCAAGAGACCCAGTACTTC.

This clonotype was recorded a few times. The chain recombines TRBV7-9 with TRBJ2-3; D possibly corresponds to TRBD2 (6 bases). Trimming took off 5 bases at V and 2 bases at J, with 14 bases between the two ends. CDR3 length equals 15 residues. Germline CDR1 reads SEHNR; CDR2 reads FQNEAQ (reference sequence). Here the CDR3 reads CASSPREKPTDTQYF. The CDR3 nucleotides read TGTGCCAGCAGCCCACGGGAGAAACCCACAGATACGCAGTATTTT.

CDR3 in DNA: TGCGCCAGCAGCCCGACAGGTCCTCTCTGGAACACTGAAGCTTTCTTT. As protein: CASSPTGPLWNTEAFF. The chain joins TRBV4-1 to TRBJ1-1, with a weak D call TRBD1 (6 bases). Trimming shortened V by 4 bases and J by 1 base, and 16 bases separated the two germline ends. Germline assignment: CDR1 MGHRA and CDR2 YSYEKL. The CDR3 covers 16 residues.

This clonotype occurred a few times. V gene TRBV10-3 combines with J gene TRBJ2-5; D is unclear. The CDR3 spans 15 residues. CDR1 ENHRY and CDR2 SYGVKD come from the germline V gene. Trimming stripped 3 bases from V and 4 bases from J, with 15 bases between. The CDR3 reads CAISDDTIPRETQYF. CDR3 sequence (DNA): TGTGCCATCAGTGATGACACCATCCCCCGAGAGACCCAGTACTTC.

Only a few counts were recorded for this clonotype. J is TRBJ2-7 and V is TRBV14; D remains ambiguous. This CDR3 comprises 14 residues. Trimming shortened V by 4 bases and J by 1 base, and 11 bases separated the two germline ends. Germline V gives CDR1 SGHDN, CDR2 FVKESK. CDR3 bases: TGTGCCAGCAGCCCCATATACGATTCCTACGAGCAGTACTTC. Its translation: CASSPIYDSYEQYF.

This chain uses TRBV5-4 with TRBJ1-2; unclear D gene. The germline gives CDR1 SGHNT, CDR2 YYREEE (reference sequence). The length of the CDR3 is 13 residues. V was shortened by 0 bases and J by 2 bases, with 5 bases between the two germline ends. CDR3 DNA: TGTGCCAGCAGCTTGGAGCAGAACTATGGCTACACCTTC. Residues: CASSLEQNYGYTF.

The V gene is TRBV9, the J gene TRBJ2-1; 9 bases match TRBD2. Per the germline V gene, CDR1 is SGDLS and CDR2 is YYNGEE. Trimming at V came to 0 bases and at J to 4 bases, leaving 2 bases not matched to a gene. This CDR3 comprises 15 residues. CDR3 nucleotide sequence: TGTGCCAGCAGCGTAGGAGCGGGAGGTTACAATGAGCAGTTCTTC. As protein: CASSVGAGGYNEQFF.

This clonotype was counted a few times. This rearrangement joins TRBV4-2 to TRBJ2-3; TRBD1 matches 8 bases. From germline, CDR1 is LGHNA and CDR2 YNFKEQ. Unmatched junction bases numbered 8, after V lost 2 bases and J lost 4 bases. The CDR3 consists of 16 residues. CDR3 nucleotides: TGTGCCAGCAGCCAAACCGGACAGGGTGGAGCAGATACGCAGTATTTT. It codes for CASSQTGQGGADTQYF.

In its sample, this clonotype was seen many times. The chain carries TRBV7-2 and TRBJ2-1; D call uncertain. V shed 5 bases and J shed 2 bases, with 16 bases lying between them. CDR1 is SGHTA and CDR2 is FQGNSA in the germline V gene. This CDR3 comprises 16 residues. In DNA, the CDR3 is TGTGCCAGCAGCCCCCACGGGCGGAATACCTACAATGAGCAGTTCTTC. This sequence encodes CASSPHGRNTYNEQFF.

This clonotype was picked up many times. The chain is built from TRBV9 and TRBJ1-2; no clear D. The CDR3 totals 12 residues. V was shortened by 4 bases and J by 3 bases, with 7 bases between the two germline ends. The germline CDR1 and CDR2 sequences are SGDLS and YYNGEE. The CDR3 coding sequence is TGTGCCAGCAGCCGTATTGACTATGGCTACACCTTC. Encoded protein: CASSRIDYGYTF.